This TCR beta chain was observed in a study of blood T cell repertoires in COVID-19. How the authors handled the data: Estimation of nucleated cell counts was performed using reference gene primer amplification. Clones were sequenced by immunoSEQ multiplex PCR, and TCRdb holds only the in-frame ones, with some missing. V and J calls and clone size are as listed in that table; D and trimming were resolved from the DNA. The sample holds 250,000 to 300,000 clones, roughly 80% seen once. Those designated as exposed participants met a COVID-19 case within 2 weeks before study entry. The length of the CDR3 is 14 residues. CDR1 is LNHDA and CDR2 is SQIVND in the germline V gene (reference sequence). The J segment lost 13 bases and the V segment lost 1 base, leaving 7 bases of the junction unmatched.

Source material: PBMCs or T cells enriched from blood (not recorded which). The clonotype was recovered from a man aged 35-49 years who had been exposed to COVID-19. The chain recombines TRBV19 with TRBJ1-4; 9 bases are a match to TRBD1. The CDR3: CASSIGGTGYGLFF. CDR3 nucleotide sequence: TGTGCCAGTAGTATAGGGGGGACAGGGTACGGACTGTTTTTT.